These 3 T cell receptor beta chains were all obtained from the same sample, sequenced in a study of circulating CD8 cells and anti-PD-1 response in melanoma. Using around 15 ng of total RNA, TCR libraries were made with the QIAseq Immune Repertoire TCR panel. TCRdb used MiXCR to reprocess the reads, holding one entry per CDR3 protein. This sample has 250 to 300 distinct CDR3 sequences, with around 9.6% found just once. Sorting of live CD3+CD8+TCRalphabeta+ cells by PD-1 and/or TIGIT gave four subsets. Sequencing was performed on CD8+ T cells from PBMCs, taken at baseline or after one month of anti-PD-1 therapy (not recorded which). These receptors originate from a human donor with melanoma.

By frequency in the sample, this clonotype is medium-sized. The chain carries TRBV7-2 and TRBJ2-3; D not certain. Trimming took off 5 bases at V and 5 bases at J, with 14 bases between the two ends. Germline loops: CDR1 SGHTA, CDR2 FQGNSA. The CDR3 has 14 amino acids. For the CDR3, the DNA is TGTGCCAGCAGCACACGGAAGTGGAGAGATACGCAGTATTTT. It is translated as CASSTRKWRDTQYF.

This clonotype counts as medium-sized. The chain recombines TRBV7-3 with TRBJ2-3; TRBD1 matches 9 bases. V was pared by 5 bases and J by 4 bases, with 10 bases of the junction left unmatched. The CDR3 sequence is 16 residues long. CDR1 and CDR2 from the germline V gene are SGHTA and FQGTGA. CDR3 nucleotides: TGTGCCAGCAGCAGATGGGACAGGGAAATTCCAGATACGCAGTATTTT. This gives the protein CASSRWDREIPDTQYF.

This clonotype is judged medium-sized (0.01 to 0.1%). This chain links TRBV7-2 with TRBJ1-1, with D uncertain. Trimming stripped 5 bases from V and 7 bases from J, with 8 bases between. The germline gives CDR1 SGHTA, CDR2 FQGNSA. This CDR3 is built from 11 residues. The CDR3 protein is CASSLPGEAFF. DNA of the CDR3: TGTGCCAGCAGCCTACCTGGTGAAGCTTTCTTT.